This TCR beta chain stems from a study of cytomegalovirus exposure and HLA in healthy donors. Overall study results and limits: Most TCR sequences were seen very rarely across donors, but some public TCRs occurred in many. As a later analysis showed, a missense DCLRE1C variant was linked to trimming of TCR beta V- and J-genes. HLA-A and HLA-B allele assignments for most subjects were reportedly predicted accurately using TCR beta sequences.

The PCR contained 60 Vbeta and 13 Jbeta primers. Data came from immunoSEQ multiplex PCR; TCRdb stores just in-frame clones and leaves some out. In all, the sample yields around 200,000 clones. With 3 bases clipped from V and 7 bases from J, the junction kept 11 bases outside the gene matches. CDR1 and CDR2 (germline): GTSNPN, SVGIG (reference sequence). The CDR3 totals 15 residues. Concerning this clone itself: The antigen is unknown.

This clonotype was obtained from a girl aged 2 to 9 in good health and CMV-seropositive. What was sequenced was PBMCs. The genes are TRBV30 and TRBJ1-3; 8 bases map to TRBD1. CDR3 sequence reads: CAWSSDRGSYNTIYF. The CDR3, as DNA: TGTGCCTGGAGCTCAGACAGGGGCTCGTATAACACCATATATTTT.